Sequencing of this T cell receptor beta chain was carried out in a study of CD8 T cells in ankylosing spondylitis. This clonotype has at least ten counts. Its antigen is as yet unknown. TCRdb called the 5' RACE reads again in MiXCR, with one record for every CDR3 protein. Here the sample spans about 330,000 distinct CDR3 sequences, under 8.5% being singletons. Overall study findings and caveats: Characteristic, it appeared, of ankylosing spondylitis blood was a TCR beta motif of roughly eight highly homologous variants.

The CDR3 is 14 residues long. Germline-derived CDR1 and CDR2 are MNHEY and SMNVEV (reference sequence). V shed 8 bases, J shed 3 bases, and the junction held 7 bases outside the gene matches. This chain links TRBV27 with TRBJ1-5; TRBD1 aligns across 7 bases. This clonotype was obtained from a male donor with ankylosing spondylitis. The sequencing input was blood, either unsorted or a sorted T cell fraction (not recorded which). CDR3 nucleotides: TGTGCCAGCCAAAAACAGGGGCTCAATCAGCCCCAGCATTTT. Translated, it gives CASQKQGLNQPQHF.